Listed below are T cell receptor beta chains from one sample, sequenced in a study of blood T cell repertoires in COVID-19. Sequencing used immunoSEQ multiplex PCR; TCRdb keeps in-frame clones, though not all of them. The data contain 50,000 to 65,000 clones, around 85% of them singletons. Sequenced: peripheral blood. These receptors were obtained from a man aged 65-85 years with acute or convalescent COVID-19. CDR3s include the opening cysteine and the closing phenylalanine or tryptophan. D genes are given only for firm matches. Size is stated for part of the rows, as once, few or many counts, or as a class when the clone is expanded.

cdr3_aa | cdr3_nt | j_call | d_call | cdr3_length | v_call | clone_size
CASSWDRRGETQYF | TGCGCCAGCTCATGGGACAGACGAGGGGAGACCCAGTACTTC | TRBJ2-5 | TRBD1 | 14 | TRBV10-1 | .
CASTSPGQGVDTQYF | TGTGCCAGCACCTCCCCTGGACAGGGAGTAGATACGCAGTATTTT | TRBJ2-3 | TRBD1 | 15 | TRBV2 | .
CASSMRQGGNNEQFF | TGTGCCAGTAGTATGAGACAGGGGGGGAACAATGAGCAGTTCTTC | TRBJ2-1 | TRBD1 | 15 | TRBV19 | .
CASSQSTGETQYF | TGTGCCAGCAGCCAGTCAACGGGGGAGACCCAGTACTTC | TRBJ2-5 | . | 13 | TRBV3-1/TRBV3-2 | .
CASSTPRGRLQGLVGPNYGYTF | TGTGCCAGCAGCACGCCCCGCGGCCGTCTACAGGGATTGGTGGGGCCTAACTATGGCTACACCTTC | TRBJ1-2 | . | 22 | TRBV21-1 | .
CASSQDHLRGGVVYEQYF | TGCGCCAGCAGCCAAGATCATCTTCGGGGGGGAGTCGTATACGAGCAGTACTTC | TRBJ2-7 | TRBD2 | 18 | TRBV4-1 | .
CASSPTSGGYNEQFF | TGTGCCAGCAGCCCCACTAGCGGGGGATACAATGAGCAGTTCTTC | TRBJ2-1 | TRBD2 | 15 | TRBV9 | .
CASSLWGAAGGPNYGYTF | TGCGCCAGCAGCTTGTGGGGGGCCGCAGGGGGTCCTAACTATGGCTACACCTTC | TRBJ1-2 | TRBD1 | 18 | TRBV5-1 | .
CASRREASDTQYF | TGTGCCAGCAGACGAGAGGCTTCAGATACGCAGTATTTT | TRBJ2-3 | . | 13 | TRBV6-5 | .
CGTVMNTEAFF | TGCGGGACAGTCATGAACACTGAAGCTTTCTTT | TRBJ1-1 | TRBD1 | 11 | TRBV20-1 | .
CASSRNRASTEAFF | TGTGCCAGCAGCCGAAACAGGGCGAGCACTGAAGCTTTCTTT | TRBJ1-1 | . | 14 | TRBV11-1 | .
CASSYVVNGLYEQYF | TGTGCCAGCAGTTACGTGGTTAACGGTTTGTACGAGCAGTACTTC | TRBJ2-7 | . | 15 | TRBV6-5 | .
CASSPLAGGRFLGTGELFF | TGTGCCAGCAGCCCCCTAGCGGGGGGCCGATTTTTGGGCACCGGGGAGCTGTTTTTT | TRBJ2-2 | TRBD2 | 19 | TRBV11-2 | .
CASSQAGDWADEQFF | TGTGCCAGCAGCCAAGCCGGGGATTGGGCAGATGAGCAGTTCTTC | TRBJ2-1 | . | 15 | TRBV3-1/TRBV3-2 | .
CASSLGTSGGAYINEQFF | TGCGCCAGCAGCTTGGGGACTAGCGGGGGGGCCTATATCAATGAGCAGTTCTTC | TRBJ2-1 | TRBD2 | 18 | TRBV5-1 | .
CATSRSRGGFNEQYF | TGTGCCACCAGCAGATCCAGAGGGGGTTTCAACGAGCAGTACTTC | TRBJ2-7 | . | 15 | TRBV15 | .
CASSLDRGDTIYF | TGTGCCAGCAGCCTAGACAGGGGGGACACCATATATTTT | TRBJ1-3 | TRBD1 | 13 | TRBV3-1/TRBV3-2 | .
CASSHGPSGGNEQFF | TGTGCCAGCAGCCACGGACCCAGCGGGGGCAATGAGCAGTTCTTC | TRBJ2-1 | TRBD2 | 15 | TRBV7-3 | once
CASSLRVEGLDTAGANVLTF | TGCGCCAGCAGCTTGAGGGTGGAGGGGCTCGACACGGCTGGGGCCAACGTCCTGACTTTC | TRBJ2-6 | . | 20 | TRBV5-1 | .
CAITLESGTEAFF | TGTGCCATTACACTCGAGTCGGGTACTGAAGCTTTCTTT | TRBJ1-1 | . | 13 | TRBV6-5 | .
CATSRDRGTGGSYF | TGTGCCACCAGCAGAGATAGGGGGACAGGGGGGTCGTACTTC | TRBJ2-7 | TRBD1 | 14 | TRBV15 | .
CASSPGTSRAEAFF | TGTGCCAGCAGCCCCGGGACAAGTCGTGCTGAAGCTTTCTTT | TRBJ1-1 | . | 14 | TRBV28 | .
CASSIFEDRGNYGYTF | TGTGCCAGTAGTATTTTCGAGGACAGGGGGAACTATGGCTACACCTTC | TRBJ1-2 | TRBD1 | 16 | TRBV19 | .
CASGHRGDYNEQFF | TGTGCCAGTGGACACAGGGGCGACTACAATGAGCAGTTCTTC | TRBJ2-1 | TRBD1 | 14 | TRBV19 | .
CASSLEVQETQYF | TGTGCCAGCAGTCTAGAAGTACAAGAGACCCAGTACTTC | TRBJ2-5 | . | 13 | TRBV2 | .
CASSLLATSTDTQYF | TGTGCCAGCAGCTTACTAGCTACTAGCACAGATACGCAGTATTTT | TRBJ2-3 | . | 15 | TRBV7-6 | .
CASSSPGGLYNEQFF | TGTGCCAGTAGTAGCCCGGGGGGCCTATACAATGAGCAGTTCTTC | TRBJ2-1 | . | 15 | TRBV19 | .
CSASSRTELNTEAFF | TGCAGTGCTAGTTCTCGGACAGAATTGAACACTGAAGCTTTCTTT | TRBJ1-1 | . | 15 | TRBV20-1 | .
CASSLGRANYEQYF | TGTGCCAGCAGCTTGGGCAGGGCAAACTACGAGCAGTACTTC | TRBJ2-7 | . | 14 | TRBV5-5 | once
CASRKNSGLADEDTQYF | TGTGCCAGTAGGAAGAATTCAGGACTAGCCGACGAAGATACGCAGTATTTT | TRBJ2-3 | TRBD2 | 17 | TRBV19 | .
CASSLGPVGGYTF | TGTGCCAGCAGTTTGGGGCCAGTGGGTGGCTACACCTTC | TRBJ1-2 | . | 13 | TRBV12-3/TRBV12-4 | .
CASSRRLYNEQFF | TGTGCCAGTAGTAGGAGGCTCTACAATGAGCAGTTCTTC | TRBJ2-1 | . | 13 | TRBV19 | .
CSVDGLAGSYEQYF | TGCAGCGTTGACGGACTAGCGGGTTCCTACGAGCAGTACTTC | TRBJ2-7 | TRBD2 | 14 | TRBV29-1 | .
CASSEDSFYGYTF | TGTGCCAGCAGCGAGGACAGCTTTTATGGCTACACCTTC | TRBJ1-2 | . | 13 | TRBV5-6 | few
CASSPWDSQNTEAFF | TGTGCCAGCAGTCCTTGGGACAGCCAGAACACTGAAGCTTTCTTT | TRBJ1-1 | TRBD1 | 15 | TRBV28 | .
CASSVTGGNEQFF | TGTGCCAGCAGCGTTACAGGGGGCAATGAGCAGTTCTTC | TRBJ2-1 | TRBD1 | 13 | TRBV9 | few
CASSSGDRGAYEQYF | TGTGCCAGCAGCTCCGGAGACAGGGGCGCCTACGAGCAGTACTTC | TRBJ2-7 | TRBD1 | 15 | TRBV7-8 | .
CASSPARGTGELFF | TGTGCCAGCTCACCGGCTAGAGGCACCGGGGAGCTGTTTTTT | TRBJ2-2 | . | 14 | TRBV18 | .
CASSAGLAGVQETQYF | TGTGCCAGCAGCGCCGGACTAGCGGGGGTCCAAGAGACCCAGTACTTC | TRBJ2-5 | TRBD2 | 16 | TRBV7-9 | .
CASSWTSGAYYNEQFF | TGTGCCAGCAGCTGGACTAGCGGGGCCTATTACAATGAGCAGTTCTTC | TRBJ2-1 | TRBD2 | 16 | TRBV5-8 | .
CASSPTGKKETQYF | TGTGCCAGCTCACCGACAGGGAAGAAAGAGACCCAGTACTTC | TRBJ2-5 | TRBD1 | 14 | TRBV18 | .
CASSVSGTTSLQKEDRGYNEQFF | TGCGCCAGCAGTGTTTCTGGTACAACAAGTCTCCAAAAAGAAGACAGAGGTTACAATGAGCAGTTCTTC | TRBJ2-1 | . | 23 | TRBV10-2 | once
CASSSPLRGETQYF | TGTGCCAGCAGTTCTCCCTTACGCGGAGAGACCCAGTACTTC | TRBJ2-5 | . | 14 | TRBV28 | .
CASSLVSGTPLEQYF | TGTGCCAGCAGCTTAGTTAGCGGGACCCCCCTCGAGCAGTACTTC | TRBJ2-7 | TRBD2 | 15 | TRBV7-9 | .
CATSDLDGGQFF | TGTGCCACCAGTGATCTGGACGGAGGGCAGTTCTTC | TRBJ2-1 | . | 12 | TRBV24-1 | few
CASSLSGYGNQPQHF | TGTGCCAGCAGCCTATCGGGGTATGGCAATCAGCCCCAGCATTTT | TRBJ1-5 | . | 15 | TRBV28 | once
CASSSTGTTNEKLFF | TGTGCCAGCAGTTCTACAGGGACAACTAATGAAAAACTGTTTTTT | TRBJ1-4 | . | 15 | TRBV28 | .
CASSPLYQGASGELFF | TGTGCCAGCAGTCCCCTATATCAGGGGGCGTCCGGGGAGCTGTTTTTT | TRBJ2-2 | TRBD1 | 16 | TRBV6-2/TRBV6-3 | once
CASSYQATGGYEQYF | TGTGCCAGCAGTTACCAAGCGACAGGGGGGTACGAGCAGTACTTC | TRBJ2-7 | TRBD1 | 15 | TRBV6-5 | .
CASSREMVFTGELFF | TGTGCCAGCAGCCGGGAGATGGTTTTCACCGGGGAGCTGTTTTTT | TRBJ2-2 | . | 15 | TRBV5-5 | .
CASSPPGMRDTEAFF | TGTGCCAGCTCACCACCCGGGATGCGGGACACTGAAGCTTTCTTT | TRBJ1-1 | . | 15 | TRBV18 | .